Listed below are T cell receptor beta chains from one sample, sequenced in a study of shared clonotypes between healthy human individuals. Method: immunoSEQ multiplex PCR; TCRdb's copy keeps in-frame clones and lacks some. Of approximately 640,000 clones in the sample, about nine tenths were seen once. Sequencing was performed on memory CD8+ T cells from PBMCs. Receptors originate from a man younger than 35 in good health. Some clones in this sample may be carry-over from other donors' samples. Both conserved end residues are part of each CDR3. A D gene is named only where the DNA matches it firmly. The size of a clone is reported for some rows only, either as once, few or many, or as a class for expanded clones.

j_gene: TRBJ1-4; d_gene: .; v_gene: TRBV10-3; abundance: .; CDR3nt: TGTGCCATCAGTGAGTCGTCAGGGGCGACTAATGAAAAACTGTTTTTT; CDR3aa: CAISESSGATNEKLFF
j_gene: TRBJ2-7; d_gene: .; v_gene: TRBV9; abundance: .; CDR3nt: TGTGCCAGCAGCACGGGGGGCCTCGTAAGATACTTC; CDR3aa: CASSTGGLVRYF
j_gene: TRBJ2-1; d_gene: .; v_gene: TRBV7-2; abundance: .; CDR3nt: TGTGCCAGCAGCTTTTTTAGGAGGTCCTACAATGAGCAGTTCTTC; CDR3aa: CASSFFRRSYNEQFF
j_gene: TRBJ1-1; d_gene: .; v_gene: TRBV6-1; abundance: .; CDR3nt: TGTGCCAGCAGTGAACGTAGGACCCGACCCACTGAAGCTTTCTTT; CDR3aa: CASSERRTRPTEAFF
j_gene: TRBJ2-7; d_gene: .; v_gene: TRBV4-2; abundance: .; CDR3nt: TGTGCCAGCAGCCAAGTTGCGGGAAGCTCCTACGAGCAGTACTTC; CDR3aa: CASSQVAGSSYEQYF
j_gene: TRBJ2-1; d_gene: .; v_gene: TRBV7-3; abundance: once; CDR3nt: TGTGCCAGCAGCTCACTCCCCGGGGGAGAAGGGTCCTACAATGAGCAGTTCTTC; CDR3aa: CASSSLPGGEGSYNEQFF
j_gene: TRBJ2-3; d_gene: .; v_gene: TRBV6-5; abundance: .; CDR3nt: TGTGCCAGCAGCCCAGGGGCGCTGGGTACAGATACGCAGTATTTT; CDR3aa: CASSPGALGTDTQYF
j_gene: TRBJ1-1; d_gene: .; v_gene: TRBV7-9; abundance: .; CDR3nt: TGTGCCAGCAGCTCACCCCGGCGGGGGAACACTGAAGCTTTCTTT; CDR3aa: CASSSPRRGNTEAFF
j_gene: TRBJ2-2; d_gene: .; v_gene: TRBV7-8; abundance: .; CDR3nt: TGTGCCAGCAGCTTGGGGGCTAGCGCGAGCACCGGGGAGCTGTTTTTT; CDR3aa: CASSLGASASTGELFF
j_gene: TRBJ2-2; d_gene: TRBD1; v_gene: TRBV28; abundance: .; CDR3nt: TGTGCCAGCAGGTGGACAGGGGGAAAGGGGGAGCTGTTTTTT; CDR3aa: CASRWTGGKGELFF
j_gene: TRBJ2-6; d_gene: TRBD2; v_gene: TRBV5-7; abundance: .; CDR3nt: TGTGCCAGCAGCCAATATATTACCGGGGGGATCTCTGGGGCCAACGTCCTGACTTTC; CDR3aa: CASSQYITGGISGANVLTF
j_gene: TRBJ2-1; d_gene: .; v_gene: TRBV11-3; abundance: .; CDR3nt: TGTGCCAGCAGCCAGGGGGGACTAGGATACGAGCAGTTCTTC; CDR3aa: CASSQGGLGYEQFF
j_gene: TRBJ2-1; d_gene: .; v_gene: TRBV4-1; abundance: .; CDR3nt: TGCGCCAGCAGCCAAGATTGGACTCCCTACAATGAGCAGTTCTTC; CDR3aa: CASSQDWTPYNEQFF
j_gene: TRBJ2-7; d_gene: .; v_gene: TRBV20-1; abundance: .; CDR3nt: TGCAGTGCTAGTATGGGCGAGCAGTACTTC; CDR3aa: CSASMGEQYF
j_gene: TRBJ1-2; d_gene: .; v_gene: TRBV27; abundance: .; CDR3nt: TGTGCCAGCGCGTGGGGCCGAGTCTCCTATGGCTACACCTTC; CDR3aa: CASAWGRVSYGYTF
j_gene: TRBJ2-1; d_gene: .; v_gene: TRBV14; abundance: few; CDR3nt: TGTGCCAGCAGCCAAGTTCATGGCTCCTACAATGAGCAGTTCTTC; CDR3aa: CASSQVHGSYNEQFF
j_gene: TRBJ2-7; d_gene: .; v_gene: TRBV6-5; abundance: .; CDR3nt: TGTGCCAGCAGTTACAAGTTCTTGAGCTCCTACGAGCAGTACTTC; CDR3aa: CASSYKFLSSYEQYF
j_gene: TRBJ2-7; d_gene: .; v_gene: TRBV28; abundance: .; CDR3nt: TGTGCCAGCAGTTTCCACGGACAACCTTCCTACGAGCAGTACTTC; CDR3aa: CASSFHGQPSYEQYF
j_gene: TRBJ2-7; d_gene: TRBD1; v_gene: TRBV30; abundance: .; CDR3nt: TGTGCCTGGAGTGCCGACGGACAGGTTGGAAGTCTGGAGTACTTC; CDR3aa: CAWSADGQVGSLEYF
j_gene: TRBJ2-7; d_gene: .; v_gene: TRBV28; abundance: .; CDR3nt: TGTGCCAGCAGCGACAGGGGCAATCCGGGAGGCGAGCAGTACTTC; CDR3aa: CASSDRGNPGGEQYF
j_gene: TRBJ2-1; d_gene: TRBD2; v_gene: TRBV7-2; abundance: .; CDR3nt: TGTGCCAGCAGCTTATCCGGGACTAGCGGAGTCCTAAGAGCGCAGTTCTTC; CDR3aa: CASSLSGTSGVLRAQFF
j_gene: TRBJ2-2; d_gene: .; v_gene: TRBV7-9; abundance: .; CDR3nt: TGTGCCAGCAGCGCAGCGGCATCGGCCACCGGGGAGCTGTTTTTT; CDR3aa: CASSAAASATGELFF
j_gene: TRBJ2-3; d_gene: .; v_gene: TRBV11-2; abundance: once; CDR3nt: TGTGCCAGCAGCTTACCCAAGCGGAGCACAGATACGCAGTATTTT; CDR3aa: CASSLPKRSTDTQYF
j_gene: TRBJ2-7; d_gene: .; v_gene: TRBV4-1; abundance: .; CDR3nt: TGCGCCAGCAGCCAAGATCTCCGGGGCTACTCCTACGAGCAGTACTTC; CDR3aa: CASSQDLRGYSYEQYF
j_gene: TRBJ2-2; d_gene: .; v_gene: TRBV2; abundance: .; CDR3nt: TGTGCCAGCAGTGAATTGTTCGGCAACACCGGGGAGCTGTTTTTT; CDR3aa: CASSELFGNTGELFF
j_gene: TRBJ2-2; d_gene: .; v_gene: TRBV2; abundance: .; CDR3nt: TGTGCCAGCAGTGAAGGGCGTACTAGTTCCACCGGGGAGCTGTTTTTT; CDR3aa: CASSEGRTSSTGELFF
j_gene: TRBJ2-7; d_gene: .; v_gene: TRBV27; abundance: .; CDR3nt: TGTGCCAGCAGTTTCTTCGCCGGCCCCTACGAGCAGTACTTC; CDR3aa: CASSFFAGPYEQYF
j_gene: TRBJ2-7; d_gene: TRBD2; v_gene: TRBV15; abundance: .; CDR3nt: TGTGCCACCAGCAGAGGGGGCGGGGGTACCTACGAGCAGTACTTC; CDR3aa: CATSRGGGGTYEQYF
j_gene: TRBJ1-2; d_gene: .; v_gene: TRBV6-1; abundance: .; CDR3nt: TGTGCCAGCACCGGGGGGCAGGGACGTGGCTACACCTTC; CDR3aa: CASTGGQGRGYTF
j_gene: TRBJ1-2; d_gene: .; v_gene: TRBV2; abundance: .; CDR3nt: TGTGCCAGCAGCGAAATCGGGTCTACTAACTATGGCTACACCTTC; CDR3aa: CASSEIGSTNYGYTF
j_gene: TRBJ1-5; d_gene: .; v_gene: TRBV6-1; abundance: once; CDR3nt: TGTGCCAGCAGTGAAGGAGGAGGACGGGTGGGGGGTCAGCCCCAGCATTTT; CDR3aa: CASSEGGGRVGGQPQHF
j_gene: TRBJ2-3; d_gene: .; v_gene: TRBV7-9; abundance: .; CDR3nt: TGTGCCAGCACCCTAGGACTAAAGAGCACAGATACGCAGTATTTT; CDR3aa: CASTLGLKSTDTQYF
j_gene: TRBJ2-1; d_gene: TRBD2; v_gene: TRBV11-2; abundance: .; CDR3nt: TGTGCCAGCTCACCTCCGGGACTAGCGATCAATGAGCAGTTCTTC; CDR3aa: CASSPPGLAINEQFF
j_gene: TRBJ2-7; d_gene: TRBD1; v_gene: TRBV30; abundance: .; CDR3nt: TGTGCCTGGAGTGTAGGGACAGGGTTTAACGAGCAGTACTTC; CDR3aa: CAWSVGTGFNEQYF
j_gene: TRBJ2-7; d_gene: .; v_gene: TRBV2; abundance: once; CDR3nt: TGTGCCAGCAGTTCTCAGGGGGGGTACGAGCAGTACTTC; CDR3aa: CASSSQGGYEQYF
j_gene: TRBJ1-1; d_gene: TRBD1; v_gene: TRBV5-6; abundance: .; CDR3nt: TGTGCCAGCAGTCGACGCCCGGGACAGGAAGACACTGAAGCTTTCTTT; CDR3aa: CASSRRPGQEDTEAFF
j_gene: TRBJ2-1; d_gene: .; v_gene: TRBV6-4; abundance: .; CDR3nt: TGTGCCAGCAGTGCGGGGGTATCCTACAATGAGCAGTTCTTC; CDR3aa: CASSAGVSYNEQFF
j_gene: TRBJ2-2; d_gene: TRBD1; v_gene: TRBV2; abundance: .; CDR3nt: TGTGCCGCCACCGCAAGGACAGGGGAAAACACCGGGGAGCTGTTTTTT; CDR3aa: CAATARTGENTGELFF
j_gene: TRBJ2-1; d_gene: .; v_gene: TRBV11-2; abundance: .; CDR3nt: TGTGCCAGCAGCTTGGATACAGGTGAGCAGTTCTTC; CDR3aa: CASSLDTGEQFF
j_gene: TRBJ1-2; d_gene: .; v_gene: TRBV6-4; abundance: .; CDR3nt: TGTGCCAGCAGTGACTCTTATGGGCTCTATGGCTACACCTTC; CDR3aa: CASSDSYGLYGYTF
j_gene: TRBJ2-3; d_gene: TRBD2; v_gene: TRBV28; abundance: .; CDR3nt: TGTGCCAGCAGTACCCCTCTAGCGGCGGTAGATGATACGCAGTATTTT; CDR3aa: CASSTPLAAVDDTQYF
j_gene: TRBJ1-1; d_gene: .; v_gene: TRBV5-6; abundance: .; CDR3nt: TGTGCCAGCAGCTCGGGGGGGACGCTCCATCAGGCGGCTGAAGCTTTCTTT; CDR3aa: CASSSGGTLHQAAEAFF
j_gene: TRBJ2-1; d_gene: .; v_gene: TRBV27; abundance: .; CDR3nt: TGTGCCAGCAGTCGGGACCCATACAATGAGCAGTTCTTC; CDR3aa: CASSRDPYNEQFF
j_gene: TRBJ2-1; d_gene: TRBD2; v_gene: TRBV9; abundance: .; CDR3nt: TGTGCCAGCAGCGTAAATACGGCGGGAGACGACAATGAGCAGTTCTTC; CDR3aa: CASSVNTAGDDNEQFF
j_gene: TRBJ1-2; d_gene: .; v_gene: TRBV5-4; abundance: few; CDR3nt: TGTGCCAGCAGCTTGCGGGGGAACCGGGATGGCTACACCTTC; CDR3aa: CASSLRGNRDGYTF
j_gene: TRBJ2-7; d_gene: TRBD1; v_gene: TRBV5-1; abundance: many; CDR3nt: TGCGCCAGCAGCGTTGTCTCACGGGCAGGGGGAGTTTACGAGCAGTACTTC; CDR3aa: CASSVVSRAGGVYEQYF
j_gene: TRBJ1-1; d_gene: .; v_gene: TRBV28; abundance: .; CDR3nt: TGTGCCAGCAGGGGGCTTCTGAACACTGAAGCTTTCTTT; CDR3aa: CASRGLLNTEAFF
j_gene: TRBJ2-1; d_gene: TRBD2; v_gene: TRBV4-3; abundance: .; CDR3nt: TGCGCCAGCGGGATGGGACTAGCGGAATCCTACAATGAGCAGTTCTTC; CDR3aa: CASGMGLAESYNEQFF
j_gene: TRBJ2-3; d_gene: TRBD1; v_gene: TRBV7-9; abundance: .; CDR3nt: TGTGCCAGCAGCCTATCCGGGACAGTCAGATCAGATACGCAGTATTTT; CDR3aa: CASSLSGTVRSDTQYF
j_gene: TRBJ1-1; d_gene: TRBD1; v_gene: TRBV9; abundance: .; CDR3nt: TGTGCCAGCAGCATCGGGACAGGGTCCAACACTGAAGCTTTCTTT; CDR3aa: CASSIGTGSNTEAFF
j_gene: TRBJ1-2; d_gene: TRBD1; v_gene: TRBV27; abundance: .; CDR3nt: TGTGCCAGCAGTTCGCCTCGTCAGGGGGTGGAGGGCTACACCTTC; CDR3aa: CASSSPRQGVEGYTF
j_gene: TRBJ2-1; d_gene: TRBD2; v_gene: TRBV27; abundance: .; CDR3nt: TGTGCCAGCAGCACTGGGACTAGCGGGAGGGACAATGAGCAGTTCTTC; CDR3aa: CASSTGTSGRDNEQFF
j_gene: TRBJ2-1; d_gene: TRBD2; v_gene: TRBV19; abundance: once; CDR3nt: TGTGCCAGTCTTCAGACTAGCGGGAGTAGCAATGAGCAGTTCTTC; CDR3aa: CASLQTSGSSNEQFF
j_gene: TRBJ1-2; d_gene: TRBD1; v_gene: TRBV4-1; abundance: .; CDR3nt: TGCGCCAGCAGCCAAAAACAGGGGTCTAACTATGGCTACACCTTC; CDR3aa: CASSQKQGSNYGYTF
j_gene: TRBJ1-1; d_gene: TRBD1; v_gene: TRBV5-1; abundance: few; CDR3nt: TGCGCCAGCAGAGGGGGCGCGGACACTGAAGCTTTCTTT; CDR3aa: CASRGGADTEAFF
j_gene: TRBJ2-7; d_gene: .; v_gene: TRBV6-1; abundance: .; CDR3nt: TGTGCCAGCAGTGTAAAGGGACGGACCTACTACGAGCAGTACTTC; CDR3aa: CASSVKGRTYYEQYF
j_gene: TRBJ1-2; d_gene: .; v_gene: TRBV27; abundance: .; CDR3nt: TGTGCCAGCAGTTCCCGGGGGGATGGCTACACCTTC; CDR3aa: CASSSRGDGYTF
j_gene: TRBJ1-1; d_gene: .; v_gene: TRBV19; abundance: few; CDR3nt: TGTGCCAGCAGGGTAGGAGGCACTGAAGCTTTCTTT; CDR3aa: CASRVGGTEAFF
j_gene: TRBJ1-5; d_gene: .; v_gene: TRBV5-6; abundance: .; CDR3nt: TGTGCCAGCAGCTTGTTTCGTCAGGGGAGGAATCAGCCCCAGCATTTT; CDR3aa: CASSLFRQGRNQPQHF
j_gene: TRBJ2-2; d_gene: TRBD1; v_gene: TRBV9; abundance: .; CDR3nt: TGTGCCAGCGGATTGACAGGGCGAACCGGGGAGCTGTTTTTT; CDR3aa: CASGLTGRTGELFF